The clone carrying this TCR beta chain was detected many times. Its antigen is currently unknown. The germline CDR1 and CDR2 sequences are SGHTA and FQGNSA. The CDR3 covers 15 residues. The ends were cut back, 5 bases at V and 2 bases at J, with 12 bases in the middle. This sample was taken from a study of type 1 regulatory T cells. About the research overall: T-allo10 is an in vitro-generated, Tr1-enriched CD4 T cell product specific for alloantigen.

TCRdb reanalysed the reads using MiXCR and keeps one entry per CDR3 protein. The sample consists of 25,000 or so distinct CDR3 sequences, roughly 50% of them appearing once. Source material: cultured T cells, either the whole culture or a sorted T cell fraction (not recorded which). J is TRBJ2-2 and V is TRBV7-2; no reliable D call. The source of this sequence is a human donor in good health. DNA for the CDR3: TGTGCCAGCAGCCCAGATTGGGTAAACACCGGGGAGCTGTTTTTT. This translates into CASSPDWVNTGELFF.